This T cell receptor beta chain appears in the sequencing data of a study of blood T cell repertoires in COVID-19. About the research overall: PBMCs, B-cell-depleted T cells, or T cells were the source of the cDNA or gDNA that made up the material.

Produced via immunoSEQ multiplex PCR; TCRdb's table is partial and in-frame only. The sample lists tens of thousands of clones, 88% occurring once. J lost 3 bases, V lost 0 bases, and 3 bases had no gene match. CDR1 is SGHRS and CDR2 is YFSETQ in the germline V gene. The CDR3 is made up of 15 amino acids. The chain employs TRBV5-1 and TRBJ1-3; TRBD1 aligns across 7 bases. Sequencing input: PBMCs or T cells enriched from blood (not recorded which). The sequence derives from a woman in her forties who had recovered from COVID-19. CDR3 DNA sequence: TGCGCCAGCAGCTTGGACAGGGGTGGTGGAAACACCATATATTTT. It is translated as CASSLDRGGGNTIYF.